One and the same sample provided the 11 T cell receptor beta chains below, sequenced in a study of tumor-infiltrating lymphocytes in oesophageal squamous cell carcinoma. TCRdb redid the calling of the PCR reads with MiXCR, one entry per CDR3 protein. The table has approximately 20,000 distinct CDR3 sequences, less than 45% seen once; the top ten hold roughly two fifths. Specimen: esophageal tumor tissue. The receptors derive from a male donor with esophageal squamous cell carcinoma.

This chain joins TRBV7-2 and TRBJ1-1, with 9 bases matching TRBD1. The CDR3 has 13 amino acids. CDR1 is SGHTA, CDR2 FQGNSA, per germline. With 5 bases clipped from V and 3 bases from J, the junction kept 1 base outside the gene matches. DNA of the CDR3: TGTGCCAGCAGCCGGGACAGGGACACTGAAGCTTTCTTT. It yields the protein CASSRDRDTEAFF. Full variable domain (rest looked up from reference TRBV7-2 and TRBJ1-1): GAGVSQSPSNKVTEKGKDVELRCDPISGHTALYWYRQSLGQGLEFLIYFQGNSAPDKSGLPSDRFSAERTGGSVSTLTIQRTQQEDSAVYLCASSRDRDTEAFFGQGTRLTVV.

This clonotype was picked up many times. The chain uses TRBV6-1 and TRBJ1-3; TRBD1 matches 7 bases. J lost 0 bases, V lost 5 bases, and 7 bases had no gene match. The CDR3 spans 16 residues. The germline CDR1 and CDR2 sequences are MNHNS and SASEGT. The CDR3 nucleotides read TGTGCCAGCAGTTCCGAGGGGGCCATCTCTGGAAACACCATATATTTT. This gives the protein CASSSEGAISGNTIYF.

Judged by abundance, this clonotype is medium-sized (0.01 to 0.1%). The chain combines TRBV7-8 with TRBJ2-2; unclear D gene. The germline CDR1 and CDR2 sequences are SGHVS and FQNEAQ. The CDR3 sequence is 14 residues long. Trimming removed 4 bases at V and 1 base at J, with 7 bases between. CDR3 sequence (DNA): TGTGCCAGCAGCTCGTACTTGAACACCGGGGAGCTGTTTTTT. Its translation is CASSSYLNTGELFF.

Ten or more counts support this clonotype. The chain carries TRBV4-1 and TRBJ2-1; perhaps TRBD1 as D (6 bases). The CDR3 is made up of 13 amino acids. The germline gives CDR1 MGHRA, CDR2 YSYEKL. V was trimmed by 2 bases and J by 10 bases, leaving 12 bases between them. The CDR3 bases are TGCGCCAGCAGCCAACATATCAGGGGCGAGCAGTTCTTC. Encoded protein: CASSQHIRGEQFF.

The chain links TRBV3-1 to TRBJ2-1; possible D gene TRBD2, 5 bases. The J call may be incorrect, as the DNA end agrees better with TRBJ2-7. This CDR3 is built from 15 residues. From germline, CDR1 is LGHDT and CDR2 YNNKEL (reference sequence). The CDR3 sequence is CASSHPPGGLYEQYF. CDR3 DNA: TGTGCCAGCAGCCACCCGCCGGGCGGACTCTACGAGCAGTACTTC.

The chain links TRBV7-2 to TRBJ2-3, with 9 nucleotides matching TRBD2. CDR1 is SGHTA and CDR2 is FQGNSA in the germline V gene. Trimming at V came to 5 bases and at J to 6 bases, leaving 6 bases not matched to a gene. This CDR3 spans 14 amino acids. The CDR3 bases are TGTGCCAGCAGCAAAAGCGGGGGGAAGGATACGCAGTATTTT. Protein product: CASSKSGGKDTQYF. Complete variable domain (other parts from reference TRBV7-2 and TRBJ2-3): GAGVSQSPSNKVTEKGKDVELRCDPISGHTALYWYRQSLGQGLEFLIYFQGNSAPDKSGLPSDRFSAERTGGSVSTLTIQRTQQEDSAVYLCASSKSGGKDTQYFGPGTRLTVL.

This clonotype was observed many times. A read error is possible here, since a much larger clone lies one base away. V and J are TRBV7-9 and TRBJ2-1; D may be TRBD1 (5 bases). Germline loops: CDR1 SEHNR, CDR2 FQNEAQ (reference sequence). This CDR3 is built from 16 residues. The V end was cut by 1 base, the J end by 10 bases, with 20 bases between. The CDR3 DNA reads TGTGCCAGCAGCTTAGATTGGACACCGATCTCCTACGAGCAGTTCTTC. Amino acid sequence: CASSLDWTPISYEQFF.

This clonotype appeared many times. The V gene is TRBV6-1, the J gene TRBJ1-1; D is unresolved. The length of the CDR3 is 13 residues. V lost 4 bases and J 4 bases, leaving 10 bases between the germline ends. CDR1 and CDR2 from the germline V gene are MNHNS and SASEGT. CDR3 nucleotide sequence: TGTGCCAGCAGTGTTCGTATTGGCACTGAAGCTTTCTTT. Translation: CASSVRIGTEAFF.

This clonotype was seen once. The rearrangement joins TRBV7-3 to TRBJ2-3; 9 nucleotides align to TRBD1. Near its end, the DNA agrees better with TRBJ2-1, so the J call may be wrong. The CDR3 covers 16 residues. CDR1 and CDR2 (germline): SGHTA, FQGTGA. This CDR3 is CASSLIGGQGYNEQFF. DNA of the CDR3: TGTGCCAGCAGCTTAATAGGTGGACAGGGGTACAATGAGCAGTTCTTC.

A few counts support this clonotype. The conserved final phenylalanine or tryptophan is absent from the CDR3, which likely points to a read error. No DNA is shown, since the ends of the CDR3 on it are uncertain; the CDR3 is the one TCRdb lists. The chain links TRBV28 to TRBJ2-6; the table calls TRBD1, which could not be checked here. Germline V gives CDR1 MDHEN, CDR2 SYDVKM. The CDR3 length equals 8 residues, ends included. The CDR3 reads CASSSRGG.

This clonotype was seen ten or more times. No conserved phenylalanine or tryptophan ends this CDR3, so it is likely a read error. It is unclear where the CDR3 begins or ends on the DNA, so no DNA is shown, and the CDR3 is as TCRdb lists it. V is TRBV6-1 and J is TRBJ2-7; the table's D call of TRBD1 was not tested on the DNA. In germline, CDR1 is MNHNS, CDR2 SASEGT. A total of 15 residues make up the CDR3, ends included. CDR3 amino acids: CASSLGGNYGYTFGS.